The present TCR beta chain was sequenced within a study of shared clonotypes between healthy human individuals (dated by TCRdb to 2018 to 2021). Broadly, across the study: Two women and three men aged 18 to 49 years were included in the cohort. For each donor, CD4 naive and CD4 memory were each given three plates, CD8 naive was given two plates, and CD8 memory was given one plate. The study deeply sequenced blood TCR repertoires of about 5 healthy adults to estimate repertoire size and the extent of clonotype sharing between individuals. Libraries were prepared and TCR repertoires were sequenced by different laboratories using diverse techniques, in order to increase sequencing depth and limit assay-specific biases. Per donor, leukapheresis produced somewhere between about 0.8 and 9 billion PBMCs. General study outcomes and caveats: When a handful of donors were compared, the shared fraction of clonotypes was around 5.1% for naive CD4, about 4% for naive CD8, 2.3% for memory CD4, and around 0.37% for memory CD8. Because the study included only a small number of donors, the genetic and exposure-history diversity represented was limited. Incomplete sequencing was indicated by rarefaction of sorted-subset datasets, despite the large sequencing depth. Clonotypes shared by all four sorted-subset donors showed higher generation probabilities than non-shared clonotypes. Only blood was sampled, and tissue TCR repertoires likely differ from those in blood. Larger estimated clonotype richness was generally found for naive subsets than for memory subsets. Pairwise subsampling indicated that sequencing depth was expected to affect the degree of clonotype sharing among donors.

The donors were healthy, HIV-negative adults who had no recently reported acute infections or vaccinations. Only Caucasian adults living in Nashville, Tennessee, USA were represented among the donors. CD4+ T cells were enriched by magnetic negative selection, after which naive cells were positively selected on CD45RA and the negative fraction was taken as the memory subset. Blood was collected by leukapheresis, and PBMCs were isolated by Ficoll-Histopaque density gradient centrifugation and then cryopreserved in liquid nitrogen vapor phase. Purity and quantity of every magnetically sorted T cell population were checked by analytical flow cytometry. Each sorted fraction had its genomic DNA isolated and then quantified by UV absorbance on a Nanodrop 2000c. Using the deep immunoSEQ assay, multiplex PCR amplified TCR CDR3 regions from genomic DNA. For each cell subset, the extracted genomic DNA was distributed evenly across all wells of several immunoSEQ 96-well plates, and each plate served as one replicate. Each replicate PCR for sorted subsets received roughly 200 ng genomic DNA, equal to some 32,000 T cell genomes. The purified libraries were quantified using a Qubit 3.0 fluorometer, sized with a Bioanalyzer 2100, and then quantified again using the KAPA Library Quantification kit. Every immunoSEQ 96-well plate was sequenced on a separate single-read 150-cycle Illumina NextSeq 550 flow cell. The authors' analysis ran thus. Because only junctional sequences without quality scores were contained in the immunoSEQ output, filtering matching that applied to full-length reads could not be performed. Sequences were annotated with PyIR, a Python wrapper for IgBLAST v1.9, using IMGT germline references to assign V/J genes and CDR3. Reads were filtered out if the reads had weak V/J assignments (E-value above 1e-6), no CDR3, stop codons, out-of-frame junctions, or ambiguous translated residues. V3J clonotypes were defined as sequences sharing the same inferred V gene, J gene, and CDR3 amino acid sequence. Percentage overlap between repertoires was calculated by dividing the number of shared unique clonotypes by the size of the smaller repertoire. Repertoire richness was assessed with RTK rarefaction, the Chao1 estimator, and Recon v2.1 estimates of unobserved clonotypes. For all TCRbeta clonotypes obtained by the gDNA method from a handful of donors, generation probabilities were computed with OLGA. TCRdb stores this immuneACCESS table with in-frame sequences only. Part of the clones is absent; in the studies checked, under half of the shortfall reflects unresolved V genes, and no reason is known for the rest. V and J calls and clone size are given by that table; D and trimming were obtained from the DNA. Present in this sample are 2 million to 2.5 million clones, over 90% of which were seen just once. Roughly 0.36% of the sample belongs to the ten largest clones.

Points on this clone: Its binding antigen is unknown. Base qualities were left out, and no much larger clone turns up one base away.

CDR1 and CDR2 (MDHEN, SYDVKM) derive from the germline V gene. Unmatched junction bases come to 6, with V trimmed by 4 bases and J by 8 bases. CDR3 length: 15 amino acids, cysteine to phenylalanine. CDR3 DNA only is kept here, 45 bases in frame from base 1. The sample taken for sequencing was naive CD4+ T cells from PBMCs. The cell subset or site label on this specimen signifies: CD45RA+ positively selected. Here the chain combines TRBV28 and TRBJ2-1; TRBD1 lines up with 12 middle nucleotides. The TCR was taken from a man aged 18-30 years in good health. Some clones in this sample may be carry-over from other donors' samples. Here is the DNA: TGTGCCAGCAGTTCCTCCGGGACAGGGGGCGATGAGCAGTTCTTC. This is translated as CASSSSGTGGDEQFF.